These T cell receptor beta chains were read from a single sample in a study of Graves' ophthalmopathy and Graves' hyperthyroidism. TCRdb called the multiplex PCR reads again in MiXCR, with one record for every CDR3 protein. The data contain about 160,000 distinct CDR3 sequences, over 35% of them singletons. The material sequenced was peripheral blood. The receptors shown here come from a woman between 35 and 50 years old with Graves' ophthalmopathy. The CDR3 runs from the conserved cysteine through the conserved F or W. The order of the fields is V gene, D gene, clone size, J gene, CDR3 DNA, CDR3 protein. A D gene is named only where the DNA matches it firmly. Expanded clones get a size class; other rows say once, few or many, or leave the size out.

TRBV6-1	.	few	TRBJ2-4	TGTGCCAGCGGGGTAAAGGTGGGCATTCAGTACTTC	CASGVKVGIQYF
TRBV15	TRBD1	.	TRBJ2-5	TGTGCCACCAGCGGTCAGGGGGCGTACCAAGAGACCCAGTACTTC	CATSGQGAYQETQYF
TRBV11-2	.	many	TRBJ1-1	TGTGCCAGCAACCGGATGCCGAGTGGGTCCTTGAACACTGAAGCTTTCTTT	CASNRMPSGSLNTEAFF
TRBV27	.	many	TRBJ2-7	TGTGCCAGCAGTTACCGGGACAACTACGAGCAGTACTTC	CASSYRDNYEQYF
TRBV6-1	TRBD2	many	TRBJ2-1	TGTGCCAGCGGCATGGGACTAGCGTACCACAATGAGCAGTTCTTC	CASGMGLAYHNEQFF
TRBV12-3/TRBV12-4	.	.	TRBJ2-5	TGTGCCAGCAGTTTCTCGGGCCCCAGGGAGACCCAGTACTTC	CASSFSGPRETQYF
TRBV27	.	.	TRBJ1-2	TGTGCCAGCAGTTTAACGGAGGGGCTCCCCCTCTATGGCTACACCTTC	CASSLTEGLPLYGYTF
TRBV6-5	.	many	TRBJ1-2	TGTGCCAGCATTTCGGGCAGAGCCTATGGCTACACCTTC	CASISGRAYGYTF
TRBV6-2/TRBV6-3	TRBD1	.	TRBJ1-1	TGTGCCAGCAGTTACTCGCGGGACAGCACTGAAGCTTTCTTT	CASSYSRDSTEAFF
TRBV12-3/TRBV12-4	.	.	TRBJ1-1	TGTGCCAGCAGCCCATCCGCAGAGACTGAAGCTTTCTTT	CASSPSAETEAFF
TRBV6-1	.	.	TRBJ1-1	TGTGCCAGCAGTCCGAGGTCGGATCTGAACACTGAAGCTTTCTTT	CASSPRSDLNTEAFF
TRBV12-3/TRBV12-4	.	many	TRBJ1-1	TGTGCCAGCATCATTCTCTCAGGGAGAAGGTCTGAAGCTTTCTTT	CASIILSGRRSEAFF
TRBV7-2	.	.	TRBJ2-7	TGTGCCAGCCGAGGGTTAGACTACGAGCAGTACTTC	CASRGLDYEQYF